This TCR beta chain was found in a study of OX40 agonist ivuxolimab in advanced cancers. Clones were sequenced by immunoSEQ multiplex PCR, and TCRdb holds only the in-frame ones, with some missing. The sample has about 64,000 clones; roughly 87% are singletons. In germline, CDR1 is SGHRS, CDR2 YFSETQ. This CDR3 is built from 20 residues. Trimming stripped 4 bases from V and 0 bases from J, with 28 bases between. The material sequenced was CD4+ or CD8+ T cells sorted from blood, taken in a trial of the OX40 agonist ivuxolimab. The sequence was collected from an adult with an advanced solid tumor such as melanoma, head and neck, liver or kidney cancer. This chain uses TRBV5-1 with TRBJ1-1, with D perhaps matching TRBD1 (6 bases). As DNA, the CDR3 is TGCGCCAGCAGCAAACGCCGCGCAGGGGTCGATAGGGGCATGAACACTGAAGCTTTCTTT. Amino acids: CASSKRRAGVDRGMNTEAFF.